This is a list of T cell receptor beta chains from one sample in a study of cytomegalovirus exposure and HLA in healthy donors. Assay used: immunoSEQ multiplex PCR; TCRdb lists only in-frame clones, some missing. This table holds 110,000 or so clones, roughly 76% found once. Sequencing input: PBMCs. The receptors originated from a young man in good health and CMV-seropositive. The CDR3 runs from the conserved cysteine through the conserved F or W. Clone size is shown for a subset of rows, as once, few, many or a class of expanded clone.

size,V,CDR3
-,TRBV7-2,CASSPYGGAADTQYF
-,TRBV5-1,CASSLWGRAETQYF
-,TRBV5-5,CASSLDGGMGNIQYF
-,TRBV10-1,CASTMSRESTEAFF
-,TRBV6-6,CASSKQDRGNSPLHF
-,TRBV11-3,CASSLAGRDTQYF
-,TRBV9,CASGTGGSYGYTF
once,TRBV25-1,CASSDPYTGLGTEAFF
-,TRBV4-1,CASSQGSRLQETQYF
-,TRBV9,CASSTSGGFTGELFF
-,TRBV4-1,CASSQAPRAGTVNYGYTF
-,TRBV6-6,CASSYRGSGGADTQYF
-,TRBV5-8,CASSLALAGEQFF
-,TRBV7-9,CASSSTRDRPDYGYTF
-,TRBV5-6,CASSFGLAGEIETQYF
-,TRBV30,CAWRGTGLAKNIQYF
-,TRBV28,CASSFSDGYTF
-,TRBV7-9,CASSLGRTYNEQFF
-,TRBV29-1,CSVEEAGGYEQYF
-,TRBV5-4,CASSRRQGKDEQYF
few,TRBV4-1,CASSQKKGQGLPYEQYF
-,TRBV6-1,CASSEFDSQYF
-,TRBV18,CASSPGQVNTEAFF
-,TRBV9,CASSGTGSSYNEQFF
-,TRBV7-2,CASSLTDREAFF
-,TRBV4-3,CASSYRTGPRTNEKLFF
-,TRBV9,CASSAQGNYGYTF
-,TRBV4-1,CASSQDLRQGVYGYTF
-,TRBV2,CASSERRQGQDTQYF
-,TRBV19,CASSIRIAETQYF
-,TRBV4-1,CASSHVRGEQNEQFF
few,TRBV6-6,CASSYGPDTQYF
-,TRBV18,CASSPGLNTEAFF
-,TRBV5-1,CASSLEGDTQYF
-,TRBV28,CASSLLGGNTEAFF
-,TRBV6-1,CASSEEARPSYNYGYTF
once,TRBV15,CATSGSGGWEETQYF
-,TRBV7-8,CASSPRTGLHEQYF
-,TRBV15,CATSRDRGLAEETQYF
-,TRBV7-3,CASSFTGGINQPQHF
few,TRBV19,CASSIDAASGGTDTQYF
once,TRBV9,CASSDGLADSYEQYF
-,TRBV4-3,CASSQRASGEYNEQFF
-,TRBV6-1,CASSVEGMNTEAFF
once,TRBV5-1,CASSLAPSGGQPEQYF
-,TRBV29-1,CSVEQAGYEQYF
-,TRBV10-3,CAISESAGAGELFF
-,TRBV7-6,CASSFRADTQYF
-,TRBV21-1,CASSPPGQQNAFF
-,TRBV5-4,CASSLASGWDTEAFF
-,TRBV27,CASSSIWGLGYTF